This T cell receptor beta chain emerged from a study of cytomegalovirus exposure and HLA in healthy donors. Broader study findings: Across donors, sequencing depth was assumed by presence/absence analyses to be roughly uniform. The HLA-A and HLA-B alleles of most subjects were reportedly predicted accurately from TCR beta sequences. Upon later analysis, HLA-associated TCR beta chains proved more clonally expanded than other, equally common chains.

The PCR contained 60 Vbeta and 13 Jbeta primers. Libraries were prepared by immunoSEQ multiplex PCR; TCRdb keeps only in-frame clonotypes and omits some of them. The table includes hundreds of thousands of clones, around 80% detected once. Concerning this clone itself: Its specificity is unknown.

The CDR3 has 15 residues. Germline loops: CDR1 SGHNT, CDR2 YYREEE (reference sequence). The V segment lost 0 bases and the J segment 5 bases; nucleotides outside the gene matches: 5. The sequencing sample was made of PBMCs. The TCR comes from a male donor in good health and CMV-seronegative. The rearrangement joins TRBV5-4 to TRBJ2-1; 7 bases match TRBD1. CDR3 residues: CASSLGQGKDNEQFF. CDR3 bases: TGTGCCAGCAGCTTGGGACAGGGAAAGGACAATGAGCAGTTCTTC.